These T cell receptor beta chains were read from a single sample in a study of CD8 T cells in ankylosing spondylitis. TCRdb called the 5' RACE reads again in MiXCR, with one record for every CDR3 protein. The top ten hold 0.95% to 1.1% of the sample, which has about 440,000 distinct CDR3 sequences, 15% to 20% seen once. The sequenced sample was blood, either unsorted or a sorted T cell fraction (not recorded which). Receptor source: a male donor with ankylosing spondylitis. CDR3s include the opening cysteine and the closing phenylalanine or tryptophan. The D gene is left open where the match is weak. Not every row has a clone size; where given, it reads once, few, many or a size class.

CDR3 protein	CDR3 DNA	clone size	CDR3 length	D gene	J gene	V gene
CASSLGRGGRRETQYF	TGTGCCAGCAGTTTAGGGAGGGGGGGGAGACGGGAGACCCAGTACTTC	few	16	.	TRBJ2-5	TRBV12-3/TRBV12-4
CSARDPFPDTQYF	TGCAGTGCTAGAGATCCTTTCCCAGATACGCAGTATTTT	.	13	.	TRBJ2-3	TRBV20-1
CSAMTSGFTDTQYF	TGCAGTGCGATGACTAGCGGGTTCACAGATACGCAGTATTTT	many	14	TRBD2	TRBJ2-3	TRBV20-1
CASKEDRGLGGYTF	TGTGCCAGCAAGGAGGACAGGGGGCTTGGGGGCTACACCTTC	few	14	TRBD1	TRBJ1-2	TRBV6-1
CAWTPKGGHQSYEQYF	TGTGCCTGGACCCCAAAGGGAGGACACCAATCTTACGAGCAGTACTTC	few	16	.	TRBJ2-7	TRBV30
CASSLFAGGVDTEAFF	TGCGCCAGCAGCTTGTTTGCCGGGGGCGTTGACACTGAAGCTTTCTTT	few	16	.	TRBJ1-1	TRBV5-1
CASSARLETYNEQFF	TGTGCCAGCAGCGCCCGCCTGGAGACCTACAATGAGCAGTTCTTC	.	15	.	TRBJ2-1	TRBV4-2
CSAEEGVLKPQHF	TGCAGTGCCGAGGAGGGCGTCCTAAAGCCCCAGCATTTT	.	13	.	TRBJ1-5	TRBV20-1
CSVELGLGGGEQFF	TGCAGCGTTGAGTTAGGGTTAGGGGGGGGTGAGCAGTTCTTC	few	14	.	TRBJ2-1	TRBV29-1
CASSLLGQGARETQYF	TGCGCCAGCAGCTTGCTGGGGCAGGGGGCGAGGGAGACCCAGTACTTC	.	16	TRBD1	TRBJ2-5	TRBV5-1
CASSSEFYMNTEAFF	TGTGCCAGCTCGTCTGAGTTTTACATGAACACTGAAGCTTTCTTT	.	15	.	TRBJ1-1	TRBV18
CASSSGTSGSSYNEQFF	TGTGCCAGCAGCTCCGGGACTAGCGGTAGCTCCTACAATGAGCAGTTCTTC	.	17	TRBD2	TRBJ2-1	TRBV11-2
CASSYSRYITEAFF	TGTGCCAGCAGTTACTCGAGATACATCACTGAAGCTTTCTTT	few	14	.	TRBJ1-1	TRBV6-5
CASRQDLPDTGELFF	TGTGCCAGCAGACAAGATTTGCCAGACACCGGGGAGCTGTTTTTT	.	15	.	TRBJ2-2	TRBV3-1
CASSFGTASSGNTIYF	TGTGCCAGCAGCTTCGGGACAGCCAGCTCTGGAAACACCATATATTTT	.	16	TRBD1	TRBJ1-3	TRBV7-2
CASSRGTANEQFF	TGCGCCAGCAGCCGCGGGACAGCCAATGAGCAGTTCTTC	.	13	.	TRBJ2-1	TRBV4-1
CASSLPPTGILRNTGELFF	TGCGCCAGCAGCCTCCCCCCGACAGGAATCCTCCGTAACACCGGGGAGCTGTTTTTT	.	19	.	TRBJ2-2	TRBV5-1
CASSIREGKTEAFF	TGTGCCAGTAGTATCCGGGAAGGGAAGACTGAAGCTTTCTTT	.	14	.	TRBJ1-1	TRBV19
CASSQDTTHTGELFF	TGTGCCAGCAGCCAAGATACTACCCACACCGGGGAGCTGTTTTTT	.	15	.	TRBJ2-2	TRBV4-2
CASSRLARGGEQFF	TGTGCCAGCAGCCGACTAGCGAGAGGGGGAGAGCAGTTCTTC	.	14	TRBD2	TRBJ2-1	TRBV5-6
CASRDRSNQPQHF	TGTGCCAGCCGGGACAGAAGCAATCAGCCCCAGCATTTT	.	13	TRBD1	TRBJ1-5	TRBV6-2/TRBV6-3
CSARATYRVGAGANVLTF	TGCAGTGCTAGAGCCACCTATCGTGTGGGGGCTGGGGCCAACGTCCTGACTTTC	few	18	.	TRBJ2-6	TRBV20-1
CASSQHSDGVSPLHF	TGTGCCAGCAGCCAACATTCGGACGGGGTTTCACCCCTCCACTTT	.	15	.	TRBJ1-6	TRBV3-1
CASSLLTGGLNEQFF	TGTGCCAGCAGTTTACTGACAGGGGGGCTTAATGAGCAGTTCTTC	.	15	TRBD1	TRBJ2-1	TRBV27
CASSPYGTGSYEQYF	TGTGCCAGCAGTCCCTACGGGACAGGTTCCTACGAGCAGTACTTC	many	15	TRBD1	TRBJ2-7	TRBV12-3/TRBV12-4
CASSSLYRAQETQYF	TGTGCCAGCAGTTCCCTCTACAGGGCACAAGAGACCCAGTACTTC	.	15	.	TRBJ2-5	TRBV6-2/TRBV6-3
CASSYKPGTGSSYNEQFF	TGTGCCAGCAGTTACAAACCGGGGACAGGGAGCTCCTACAATGAGCAGTTCTTC	few	18	TRBD1	TRBJ2-1	TRBV6-5
CASSLPGVPTGELFF	TGTGCCAGCAGTTTACCAGGGGTGCCCACCGGGGAGCTGTTTTTT	.	15	.	TRBJ2-2	TRBV27
CSARDFRGTNYGYTF	TGCAGTGCTAGAGATTTTAGGGGGACGAACTATGGCTACACCTTC	few	15	.	TRBJ1-2	TRBV20-1
CASRTQRALGGELFF	TGCGCCAGCAGAACTCAGAGGGCGCTGGGCGGGGAGCTGTTTTTT	few	15	.	TRBJ2-2	TRBV5-1
CASSVGQGVNTEAFF	TGTGCCAGCAGCGTTGGGCAGGGGGTGAACACTGAAGCTTTCTTT	many	15	TRBD1	TRBJ1-1	TRBV28
CASTGPTTGSSPYEQYF	TGTGCCAGCACCGGGCCTACCACAGGCTCCTCTCCCTACGAGCAGTACTTC	.	17	.	TRBJ2-7	TRBV6-1
CAWSTPGTGNQPQHF	TGTGCCTGGTCAACTCCCGGGACAGGTAATCAGCCCCAGCATTTT	.	15	TRBD1	TRBJ1-5	TRBV30
CASTVTYNSPLHF	TGTGCCAGCACGGTCACCTATAATTCACCCCTCCACTTT	.	13	.	TRBJ1-6	TRBV27
CASSEVLARNEQFF	TGTGCCAGCAGTGAAGTCCTAGCGAGAAATGAGCAGTTCTTC	.	14	.	TRBJ2-1	TRBV2
CSARRDGGNTEAFF	TGCAGTGCTAGACGGGATGGGGGAAACACTGAAGCTTTCTTT	.	14	.	TRBJ1-1	TRBV20-1
CASSLSTRGARTQYF	TGTGCCAGCAGTTTGAGTACGAGGGGCGCGCGGACCCAGTACTTC	many	15	.	TRBJ2-5	TRBV12-3/TRBV12-4
CASSLLGGNTDTQYF	TGTGCCAGCAGTTTGTTGGGAGGGAACACAGATACGCAGTATTTT	few	15	TRBD2	TRBJ2-3	TRBV28
CSGVDTSKNIQYF	TGCAGCGGCGTCGACACCTCCAAAAACATTCAGTACTTC	.	13	.	TRBJ2-4	TRBV29-1
CASSQRDRYQETQYF	TGCGCCAGCAGCCAAAGGGACCGTTACCAAGAGACCCAGTACTTC	few	15	.	TRBJ2-5	TRBV4-1
CASSLLPPGRTQPQHF	TGTGCCAGCAGCCTCCTCCCCCCAGGGAGGACTCAGCCCCAGCATTTT	few	16	.	TRBJ1-5	TRBV3-1
CASSPRGTTNYNEQFF	TGTGCCAGCTCACCAAGGGGGACTACAAACTACAATGAGCAGTTCTTC	few	16	.	TRBJ2-1	TRBV18
CSARDGSTTYEQYF	TGCAGTGCTAGAGATGGTTCTACCACCTACGAGCAGTACTTC	.	14	.	TRBJ2-7	TRBV20-1
CASSSRRNEKLFF	TGTGCCAGCAGTTCCCGAAGGAATGAAAAACTGTTTTTT	.	13	.	TRBJ1-4	TRBV6-5
CASSSGRGAVWFF	TGTGCCAGCAGTTCCGGCAGGGGCGCGGTCTGGTTCTTC	.	13	.	TRBJ2-1	TRBV6-6